The 9 T cell receptor beta chains below come from one sample, sequenced in a study of blood T cell repertoires in COVID-19. Using immunoSEQ multiplex PCR, the repertoire was profiled, and TCRdb retains in-frame clones only, with some absent. The table includes around 230,000 clones, over 70% detected once. The specimen sequenced was peripheral blood. Every receptor here comes from a man between 40 and 49 years old with acute or convalescent COVID-19.

The chain couples TRBV5-1 to TRBJ2-3; D not certain. This CDR3 is built from 13 residues. Trimming cost V 7 bases and J 1 base, with 10 bases left between them. Germline V CDR1 and CDR2: SGHRS, YFSETQ. CDR3 nucleotide sequence: TGCGCCAGCTACCGTCCGGGCACAGATACGCAGTATTTT. Amino acids: CASYRPGTDTQYF.

This chain's CDR3 is CAIRPGLAGGSSYNEQFF. The CDR3 DNA follows: TGTGCCATCAGACCGGGACTAGCGGGAGGGAGCTCCTACAATGAGCAGTTCTTC. The chain recombines TRBV10-3 with TRBJ2-1; TRBD2 agrees at 16 bases. V was pared by 6 bases and J by 0 bases, with 5 bases of the junction left unmatched. There are 18 residues in the CDR3. Germline V CDR1 and CDR2: ENHRY, SYGVKD.

The genes are TRBV9 and TRBJ2-2; no clear D gene. Germline V gives CDR1 SGDLS, CDR2 YYNGEE. V shed 3 bases and J shed 3 bases, with 6 bases lying between them. CDR3 length: 13 residues. This CDR3 reads CASSAGYTGELFF. The DNA of the CDR3 is TGTGCCAGCAGCGCCGGGTACACCGGGGAGCTGTTTTTT.

V usage is TRBV6-6 and J usage is TRBJ2-2; TRBD1 is a possible D gene (7 bases). CDR1 MNHNY and CDR2 SVGAGI come from the germline V gene (reference sequence). This CDR3 region has 15 residues. V lost 6 bases to trimming and J lost 1 base, with 12 bases between them. The CDR3 here is CASRGGQMNTGELFF. In DNA, the CDR3 is TGTGCCAGCAGGGGGGGACAGATGAACACCGGGGAGCTGTTTTTT.

The chain couples TRBV7-2 to TRBJ2-1, with 12 positions matching TRBD2. This CDR3 region has 15 residues. V dropped 6 bases and J dropped 7; count of bases not matched to a gene: 7. Germline assignment: CDR1 SGHTA and CDR2 FQGNSA. CDR3 nucleotides: TGTGCCAGCAGGGTGACTAGCGGGAGTCAGAATGAGCAGTTCTTC. Its translation is CASRVTSGSQNEQFF.

The rearrangement uses TRBV7-6 and TRBJ2-2; 7 bases align to TRBD2. This CDR3 region has 18 residues. Germline V gene data show CDR1 as SGHVS and CDR2 as FNYEAQ. Trimming removed 1 base from V and 7 bases from J; junction bases left unmatched: 15. The CDR3 reads CASSLVFFSGTTFGELFF. In DNA form, the CDR3 reads TGTGCCAGCAGCTTAGTCTTCTTCAGCGGGACTACCTTCGGGGAGCTGTTTTTT.

This clone was counted between two and nine times. The chain combines TRBV11-3 with TRBJ1-1; D is possibly TRBD1 (6 bases). Germline loops: CDR1 SGHNT, CDR2 YENEEA. This CDR3 is built from 15 residues. V was cut by 3 bases and J by 5 bases, with 16 bases left in between. For the CDR3, the DNA is TGTGCCAGCAGCTTCGGGAGGGGGGGACTGACTGAAGCTTTCTTT. This gives the protein CASSFGRGGLTEAFF.

This chain uses TRBV5-5 with TRBJ2-7; D uncertain. The CDR3 covers 15 residues. Deletions cut 0 bases from V and 2 bases from J, with 12 bases between. CDR1 and CDR2 from the germline V gene are SGHKS and YYEKEE (reference sequence). The DNA of the CDR3 is TGTGCCAGCAGCTTGGGACGAAAGACTCCCTACGAGCAGTACTTC. It translates to CASSLGRKTPYEQYF.

The chain joins TRBV6-5 to TRBJ2-7; possibly TRBD1 for D (6 bases). V shed 7 bases and J shed 9 bases, with 19 bases lying between them. The CDR3 totals 13 residues. CDR1 and CDR2 from the germline V gene are MNHEY and SVGAGI. CDR3 DNA: TGTGCCAGCACCGGGGACACGATCAAGGGGCAGTACTTC. Translating gives CASTGDTIKGQYF.